Listed below are T cell receptor beta chains from one sample, sequenced in a study of Ad26.COV2.S vaccination and SARS-CoV-2 variants. Sequencing used immunoSEQ multiplex PCR; TCRdb keeps in-frame clones, though not all of them. The sample lists around 310,000 clones; roughly 90% were seen once. The specimen was peripheral blood, collected in a trial of Ad26.COV2.S vaccine versus placebo. The receptors shown here come from a person between 18 and 59 years old who received the Ad26.COV2.S COVID-19 vaccine or a placebo. CDR3s include the opening cysteine and the closing phenylalanine or tryptophan. A D gene is named only where the DNA matches it firmly.

V gene: TRBV30
J gene: TRBJ2-3
D gene: .
CDR3 protein: CAWYTDTQYF

V gene: TRBV25-1
J gene: TRBJ1-4
D gene: .
CDR3 protein: CASVSGPGGEKLFF

V gene: TRBV11-3
J gene: TRBJ1-1
D gene: .
CDR3 protein: CASSLELWRTSNTEAFF

V gene: TRBV12-3/TRBV12-4
J gene: TRBJ1-1
D gene: .
CDR3 protein: CASSLMVNTEAFF

V gene: TRBV12-3/TRBV12-4
J gene: TRBJ1-1
D gene: .
CDR3 protein: CASTVRTVTEAFF

V gene: TRBV19
J gene: TRBJ1-2
D gene: .
CDR3 protein: CASSSGKGGYTF

V gene: TRBV20-1
J gene: TRBJ2-5
D gene: .
CDR3 protein: CSAEGWETQYF

V gene: TRBV25-1
J gene: TRBJ1-2
D gene: .
CDR3 protein: CASSVANYGYTF

V gene: TRBV4-1
J gene: TRBJ1-2
D gene: TRBD1
CDR3 protein: CASSQEGPGGFGYTF

V gene: TRBV30
J gene: TRBJ2-1
D gene: TRBD1
CDR3 protein: CAWSVRTGSEQFF

V gene: TRBV5-4
J gene: TRBJ1-1
D gene: .
CDR3 protein: CASSLGLMSEAFF

V gene: TRBV12-5
J gene: TRBJ1-1
D gene: .
CDR3 protein: CASGPGGANTEAFF

V gene: TRBV6-5
J gene: TRBJ1-2
D gene: .
CDR3 protein: CASSYFLASKYGYTF

V gene: TRBV19
J gene: TRBJ2-1
D gene: TRBD2
CDR3 protein: CASSIYSGRAGDEQFF

V gene: TRBV28
J gene: TRBJ2-1
D gene: .
CDR3 protein: CASSFNEQFF

V gene: TRBV3-1/TRBV3-2
J gene: TRBJ2-1
D gene: .
CDR3 protein: CASSQDAPNEQFF

V gene: TRBV24-1
J gene: TRBJ2-3
D gene: TRBD1
CDR3 protein: CATSDRGTGDTQYF

V gene: TRBV7-2
J gene: TRBJ1-3
D gene: TRBD1
CDR3 protein: CASSARQGSRGNTIYF

V gene: TRBV19
J gene: TRBJ1-3
D gene: .
CDR3 protein: CASKVGGYPSGNTIYF

V gene: TRBV7-8
J gene: TRBJ1-1
D gene: .
CDR3 protein: CASSYHGAFSTEAFF

V gene: TRBV13
J gene: TRBJ1-1
D gene: .
CDR3 protein: CASSAGRRGNTEAFF

V gene: TRBV7-9
J gene: TRBJ2-1
D gene: TRBD2
CDR3 protein: CASSLGGGSRNEQFF

V gene: TRBV7-2
J gene: TRBJ2-3
D gene: .
CDR3 protein: CASKGPRTDTQYF

V gene: TRBV4-1
J gene: TRBJ2-3
D gene: TRBD2
CDR3 protein: CASSLLLAGEVTDTQYF

V gene: TRBV25-1
J gene: TRBJ2-7
D gene: .
CDR3 protein: CASSELSKQYF